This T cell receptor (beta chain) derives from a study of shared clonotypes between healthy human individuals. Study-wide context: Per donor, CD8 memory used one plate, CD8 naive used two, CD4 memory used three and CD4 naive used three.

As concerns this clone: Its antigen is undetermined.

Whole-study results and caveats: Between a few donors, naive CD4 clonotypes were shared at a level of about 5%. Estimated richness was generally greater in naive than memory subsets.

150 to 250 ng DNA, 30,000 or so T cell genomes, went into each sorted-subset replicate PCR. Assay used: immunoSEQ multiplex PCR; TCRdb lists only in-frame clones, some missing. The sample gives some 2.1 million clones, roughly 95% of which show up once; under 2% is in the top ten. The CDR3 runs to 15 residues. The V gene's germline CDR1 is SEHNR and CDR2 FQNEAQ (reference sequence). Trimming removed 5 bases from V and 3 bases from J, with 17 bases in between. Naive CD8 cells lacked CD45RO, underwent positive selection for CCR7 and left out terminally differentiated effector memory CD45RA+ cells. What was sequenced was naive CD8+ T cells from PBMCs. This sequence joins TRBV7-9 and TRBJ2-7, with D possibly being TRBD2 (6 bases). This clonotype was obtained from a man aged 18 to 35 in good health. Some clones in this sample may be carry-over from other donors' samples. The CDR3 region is CASSPSSASVYEQYF. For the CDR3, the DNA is TGTGCCAGCAGCCCATCTAGCGCATCAGTCTACGAGCAGTACTTC. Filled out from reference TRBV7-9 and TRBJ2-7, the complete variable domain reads DTGVSQNPRHKITKRGQNVTFRCDPISEHNRLYWYRQTLGQGPEFLTYFQNEAQLEKSRLLSDRFSAERPKGSFSTLEIQRTEQGDSAMYLCASSPSSASVYEQYFGPGTRLTVT.